Listed below are T cell receptor beta chains from one sample, sequenced in a study of CXCR3-negative and CXCR3-positive naive CD8 T cells. TCRdb derives one entry per CDR3 protein from the 5' RACE reads, leaving out DNA. The sample totals over 55,000 distinct CDR3 sequences; its top ten clones hold 0.5% to 0.55%. Sequenced sample: naive CXCR3+ CD8+ T cells from blood. The receptors originated from a human donor in good health. Some clones in this sample may be carry-over from other donors' samples. The CDR3 runs from the conserved cysteine through the conserved F or W. The order of the fields is V gene, J gene, CDR3 protein.

TRBV7-6	TRBJ2-2	CASSLQGAGELFF
TRBV2	TRBJ2-3	CASSVTFGVLTDTQYF
TRBV11-2	TRBJ2-5	CASSFTGSETQYF
TRBV6-6	TRBJ2-2	CASSYPTGRWDTGELFF
TRBV12-3/TRBV12-4	TRBJ2-1	CASSQHNEQFF
TRBV29-1	TRBJ2-7	CSVELTGPYEQYF
TRBV6-5	TRBJ2-2	CASSQDSDTGELFF
TRBV6-6	TRBJ1-1	CASSYPGNTEAFF
TRBV7-9	TRBJ1-3	CASSLPGLTGNTIYF
TRBV14	TRBJ1-1	CASEQGIEFTEAFF
TRBV4-3	TRBJ1-2	CASSQNTGYYGYTF
TRBV12-3/TRBV12-4	TRBJ2-1	CASSPYNERFF
TRBV4-3	TRBJ2-7	CASSQTSGALYEQYF
TRBV27	TRBJ1-1	CASSLLGTGDEAFF
TRBV6-5	TRBJ2-1	CASSYGLPSYNEQFF
TRBV4-3	TRBJ2-1	CASSQELSLNEQFF
TRBV7-2	TRBJ2-1	CASSLASLREINEQFF
TRBV28	TRBJ2-1	CASRGGGNHNEQFF
TRBV6-2/TRBV6-3	TRBJ2-1	CASRPMELTVGGYNEQFF
TRBV27	TRBJ1-1	CASSLKGAHEAFF
TRBV6-5	TRBJ1-2	CASSYEPRDSNYGYTF
TRBV3-1	TRBJ1-2	CASSQVGNTRYGYTF
TRBV14	TRBJ2-7	CASSHGSYEQYF
TRBV5-1	TRBJ2-3	CASSFRQGLTDTQYF
TRBV4-3	TRBJ1-5	CASSQDTGAGNQPQHF
TRBV12-3/TRBV12-4	TRBJ2-1	CASTQGPALSYNEQFF
TRBV4-3	TRBJ2-7	CASSQGRGTGAYEQYF
TRBV7-9	TRBJ2-1	CASTARVPPYYNEQFF
TRBV29-1	TRBJ1-1	CSAGTGNTEAFF
TRBV20-1	TRBJ2-3	CSAGGIDPSYTDTQYF
TRBV7-9	TRBJ1-1	CASSLDLGMNTEAFF
TRBV6-5	TRBJ2-7	CASSYSSPPRDEQYF
TRBV14	TRBJ2-1	CASSQVQGGEQFF
TRBV6-2/TRBV6-3	TRBJ2-1	CASSLYLAGANKEQFF
TRBV7-9	TRBJ2-7	CASSGSSYEQYF
TRBV29-1	TRBJ2-1	CSVQQGTINNEQFF
TRBV7-9	TRBJ1-2	CASSYGGGYGYTF
TRBV29-1	TRBJ1-4	CSVDPGTGNEKLFF
TRBV6-2/TRBV6-3	TRBJ2-7	CATNPDTYDYEQYF
TRBV7-9	TRBJ2-7	CASSLPGGLSYEQYF
TRBV15	TRBJ1-1	CATSRDRTANTEAFF
TRBV12-3/TRBV12-4	TRBJ2-5	CASSLGGDQETQYF
TRBV12-3/TRBV12-4	TRBJ2-7	CASSFGGPPTYEQYF
TRBV7-2	TRBJ1-2	CASSLGPGQGYGYTF
TRBV4-2	TRBJ1-2	CASSQGGTIGYTF
TRBV6-2/TRBV6-3	TRBJ2-7	CASRRLWGGSYEQYF
TRBV29-1	TRBJ2-2	CSVFTVERGTGELFF
TRBV5-1	TRBJ1-1	CASSFLGYDTEAFF
TRBV5-1	TRBJ1-2	CASSMTENYGYTF
TRBV20-1	TRBJ1-2	CSASRGDGYTF
TRBV15	TRBJ2-3	CATSRDLAGGLRDTQYF
TRBV5-8	TRBJ2-7	CASRLVASDEQYF
TRBV12-3/TRBV12-4	TRBJ2-5	CASRDRAETQYF
TRBV20-1	TRBJ2-7	CSARGLTGGESYEQYF
TRBV14	TRBJ2-4	CASSERGLAKNIQYF
TRBV28	TRBJ2-7	CASSPRTGSYEQYF
TRBV28	TRBJ2-2	CASSLTNINTGELFF
TRBV12-5	TRBJ2-7	CASGLTASYEQYF
TRBV12-3/TRBV12-4	TRBJ2-3	CASSLAPGQADTQYF
TRBV27	TRBJ2-1	CASSSNRDNSYNEQFF